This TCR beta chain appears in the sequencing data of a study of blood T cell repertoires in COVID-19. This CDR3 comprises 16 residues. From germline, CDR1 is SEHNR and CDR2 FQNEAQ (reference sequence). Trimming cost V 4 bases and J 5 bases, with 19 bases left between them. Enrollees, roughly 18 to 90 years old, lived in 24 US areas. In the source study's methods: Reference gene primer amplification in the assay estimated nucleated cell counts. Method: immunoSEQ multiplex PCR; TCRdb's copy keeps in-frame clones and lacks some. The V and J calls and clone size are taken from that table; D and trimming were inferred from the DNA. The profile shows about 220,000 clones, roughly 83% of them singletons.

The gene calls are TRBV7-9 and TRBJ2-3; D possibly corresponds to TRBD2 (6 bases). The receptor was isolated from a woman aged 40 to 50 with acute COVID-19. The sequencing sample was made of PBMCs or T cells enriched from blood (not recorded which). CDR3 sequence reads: CASSYSGGINGDTQYF. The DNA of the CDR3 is TGTGCCAGCAGCTATTCGGGCGGGATTAACGGAGATACGCAGTATTTT.